One T cell receptor beta chain is described in this entry. Naivety among CD8 cells was defined by CD45RO negativity and positive CCR7 selection, thereby excluding terminally differentiated effector memory CD45RA+ cells. Repertoires were generated with immunoSEQ multiplex PCR, while TCRdb's copy carries only in-frame clones and drops some. The table has fewer than 850,000 clones, roughly 96% seen once. J was trimmed by 0 bases and V by 5 bases; bases with no gene match: 3. From germline, CDR1 is GTSNPN and CDR2 SVGIG (reference sequence). The CDR3 is 13 amino acids. This sample was taken from a study of shared clonotypes between healthy human individuals.

The chain uses TRBV30 and TRBJ1-1; TRBD1 matches 7 bases. The TCR comes from a man aged 25-45 years in good health. Material: naive CD8+ T cells sorted from blood. The CDR3 bases are TGTGCCTGGGGAGGGGGCTTGAACACTGAAGCTTTCTTT. This encodes CAWGGGLNTEAFF.